This paragraph covers one T cell receptor beta chain sequence. TCRdb used MiXCR to reprocess the PCR reads, holding one entry per CDR3 protein. The sample carries a few hundred thousand distinct CDR3 sequences, roughly a quarter recorded once. With 5 bases removed from V and 3 bases from J, the gap between germline ends came to 14 bases. The CDR3 extends over 14 amino acids. Germline lookup yields CDR1 SEHNR and CDR2 FQNEAQ (reference sequence). The sample is drawn from a study of molecular identifiers for immune sequencing clone quantification. Sample: naive CD8+ T cells from blood, with Jurkat cell RNA spiked in. This sample's subset: FACS-sorted CD8+CD4-CCR7+CD45RA+ naive T cells. This receptor was taken from a human donor in good health. Some libraries in this study had Jurkat cell RNA spiked in. The chain combines TRBV7-9 with TRBJ2-7; D possibly uses TRBD1 or TRBD2 (5 bases each). CDR3 sequence: CASSPRDGNYEQYF. Written as DNA, the CDR3 is TGTGCCAGCAGCCCCAGGGACGGGAACTACGAGCAGTACTTC. Combining the CDR3 with reference TRBV7-9 and TRBJ2-7 gives the whole variable domain DTGVSQNPRHKITKRGQNVTFRCDPISEHNRLYWYRQTLGQGPEFLTYFQNEAQLEKSRLLSDRFSAERPKGSFSTLEIQRTEQGDSAMYLCASSPRDGNYEQYFGPGTRLTVT.